Listed below are T cell receptor beta chains from one sample, sequenced in a study of T cells in Graves' hyperthyroidism and ophthalmopathy. Each CDR3 protein is one row after TCRdb ran MiXCR on the multiplex PCR reads. Seen here are approximately 410,000 distinct CDR3 sequences, over 12% observed once, and the top ten hold roughly an eighth. What was sequenced was blood. These receptors were collected from a man aged 18 to 29 with Graves' ophthalmopathy. Both conserved end residues are part of each CDR3.

TRBJ1-2 | TRBV24-1 | CATSDEKQGDYGYTF
TRBJ2-2 | TRBV10-3 | CAISLGQGVGGELFF
TRBJ1-5 | TRBV19 | CASSMLNQPQHF
TRBJ2-7 | TRBV12-5 | CASGPPYEQYF
TRBJ2-1 | TRBV11-2 | CASSRGTNEQFF
TRBJ2-5 | TRBV20-1 | CSADSGRGYQETQYF
TRBJ2-5 | TRBV2 | CASRDYQETQYF
TRBJ2-2 | TRBV7-2 | CASSLVRVTGELFF
TRBJ2-5 | TRBV7-9 | CASSPQLRLADQETQYF
TRBJ2-5 | TRBV6-2/TRBV6-3 | CASSHGWATQETQYF
TRBJ2-7 | TRBV19 | CASSIKGEAEQYF
TRBJ2-1 | TRBV18 | CASSPAGNSYNEQFF
TRBJ2-1 | TRBV29-1 | CSGVYYNEQFF
TRBJ1-2 | TRBV11-2 | CASTFKGREGYTF
TRBJ1-4 | TRBV2 | CASTRAYNEKLFF
TRBJ2-3 | TRBV12-3/TRBV12-4 | CASSLGGARDTQYF
TRBJ2-5 | TRBV20-1 | CSARPTGGKTQYF
TRBJ2-1 | TRBV3-1 | CASSPKLMGDQFF
TRBJ2-7 | TRBV5-1 | CASRIGGGSYEQYF
TRBJ2-2 | TRBV2 | CASTKPGELFF
TRBJ1-1 | TRBV30 | CAWVTGTNTEAFF
TRBJ2-3 | TRBV6-1 | CASTGTSSGDTQYF
TRBJ2-3 | TRBV20-1 | CSASSVSDDTDTQYF
TRBJ2-1 | TRBV11-3 | CASSGEGLYNEQFF
TRBJ1-5 | TRBV25-1 | CASSDGINPNQPQHF
TRBJ2-1 | TRBV20-1 | CSASGTGGSEEQFF
TRBJ2-3 | TRBV7-9 | CASSFGTGYTDTQYF
TRBJ2-5 | TRBV9 | CASSVAGTVTETQYF
TRBJ1-1 | TRBV27 | CASSLSGQGWVVTEAFF
TRBJ1-1 | TRBV6-1 | CASSARDSQNTEAFF
TRBJ2-3 | TRBV14 | CASSKSTRGSDTQYF
TRBJ2-7 | TRBV3-1 | CASSQDGSAGYYEQYF
TRBJ1-4 | TRBV5-1 | CASSWGPVRGRATNEKLFF
TRBJ2-7 | TRBV29-1 | CSVEIQGSSSYEQYF
TRBJ2-1 | TRBV4-1 | CASSQLAGVSYNEQFF
TRBJ2-2 | TRBV6-1 | CASSGGTSGGVYTGELFF